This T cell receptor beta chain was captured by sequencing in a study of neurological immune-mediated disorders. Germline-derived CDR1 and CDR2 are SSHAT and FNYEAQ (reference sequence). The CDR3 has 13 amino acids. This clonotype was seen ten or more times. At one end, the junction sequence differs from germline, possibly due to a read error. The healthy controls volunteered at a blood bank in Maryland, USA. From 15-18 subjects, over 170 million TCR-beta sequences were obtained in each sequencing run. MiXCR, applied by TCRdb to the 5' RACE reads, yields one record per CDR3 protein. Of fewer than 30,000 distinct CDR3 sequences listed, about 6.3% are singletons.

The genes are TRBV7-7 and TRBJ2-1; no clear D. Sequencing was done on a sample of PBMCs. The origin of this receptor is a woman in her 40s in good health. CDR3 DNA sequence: TGTGCTAGCAGCCCGCTCAGTCGGAATGAGCAGTTCTTC. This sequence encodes CASSPLSRNEQFF.